This T cell receptor (beta chain) is drawn from a study of blood T cell repertoires in COVID-19. Across the whole study: COVID-19 samples from acute and convalescent phases originated in the United States, Italy and Spain. In each case, the material was cDNA or gDNA derived from T cells, B-cell-depleted T cells, or PBMCs.

This clone is a singleton in its sample. In the original analysis: By means of reference gene primer amplification, nucleated cell counts were estimated. Libraries were prepared by immunoSEQ multiplex PCR; TCRdb keeps only in-frame clonotypes and omits some of them. V and J calls and clone size are copied from that table; D and trimming were computed from the DNA. The table records tens of thousands of clones, 88% of them present only once. The CDR3 sequence is 14 residues long. In germline, CDR1 is KGHSH, CDR2 LQKENI. V lost 3 bases, J lost 4 bases, and 9 bases lay in between. The origin of this receptor is a human donor in a cohort sampled during active COVID-19. The rearrangement uses TRBV18 and TRBJ1-4; possibly TRBD1 for D (6 bases). Sequenced material: peripheral blood. The CDR3 nucleotides read TGTGCCAGCTCACCTCAGGGGTTTAATGAAAAACTGTTTTTT. Protein: CASSPQGFNEKLFF. Based on the CDR3 plus reference TRBV18 and TRBJ1-4, the full variable domain is NAGVMQNPRHLVRRRGQEARLRCSPMKGHSHVYWYRQLPEEGLKFMVYLQKENIIDESGMPKERFSAEFPKEGPSILRIQQVVRGDSAAYFCASSPQGFNEKLFFGSGTQLSVL.